A single sample gave rise to the 13 T cell receptor beta chains below, sequenced in a study of blood T cell repertoires in COVID-19. Using immunoSEQ multiplex PCR, the repertoire was profiled, and TCRdb retains in-frame clones only, with some absent. The sample records fewer than 350,000 clones, more than 75% being singletons. The sample was peripheral blood. All receptors derive from a middle-aged man with active or convalescent COVID-19.

Here the CDR3 reads CASSYGGGEKLFF. The DNA for the CDR3 is TGTGCCAGCAGTTATGGGGGGGGTGAAAAACTGTTTTTT. The chain employs TRBV2 and TRBJ1-4; a weak D match, TRBD1 (5 bases). This CDR3 spans 13 amino acids. Between the trimmed V and J ends, which lost 5 bases and 7 bases, there was a span of 11 bases. Germline values: CDR1 SNHLY, CDR2 FYNNEI.

This clone has more than one count but fewer than ten. The V and J genes are TRBV21-1 and TRBJ1-2. TRBV21-1 is a pseudogene. This CDR3 has 18 amino acids. As DNA, the CDR3 is TGTGCCAGCAGCAGAACTATGGACGGGGGGAGAGAAAATTATGGCTACACCTTC. This translates into CASSRTMDGGRENYGYTF.

This clone turned up a few times. The chain has TRBV25-1 and TRBJ1-3; D remains ambiguous. Germline V lookup: CDR1 MGHDK, CDR2 SYGVNS. CDR3 length: 16 residues. V lost 3 bases and J lost 0, with 12 bases in between. The CDR3 region is CASSDYGVFSGNTIYF. CDR3 bases: TGTGCCAGCAGTGATTACGGGGTCTTCTCTGGAAACACCATATATTTT. Filled out from reference TRBV25-1 and TRBJ1-3, the complete variable domain reads EADIYQTPRYLVIGTGKKITLECSQTMGHDKMYWYQQDPGMELHLIHYSYGVNSTEKGDLSSESTVSRIRTEHFPLTLESARPSHTSQYLCASSDYGVFSGNTIYFGEGSWLTVV.

The J gene is TRBJ1-4, the V gene TRBV6-5; no reliable D call. This CDR3 spans 14 amino acids. The ends were cut back, 6 bases at V and 0 bases at J, with 8 bases in the middle. Germline CDR1 and CDR2: MNHEY and SVGAGI. Written as DNA, the CDR3 is TGTGCCAGCAGCCCGTCTGCAACTAATGAAAAACTGTTTTTT. Residues: CASSPSATNEKLFF.

The genes are TRBV5-4 and TRBJ2-1; the match to TRBD2 covers 13 bases. The CDR3 is made up of 16 amino acids. J lost 10 bases, V lost 4 bases, and 11 bases had no gene match. CDR1 SGHNT and CDR2 YYREEE come from the germline V gene (reference sequence). In nucleotides, the CDR3 is TGTGCCAGCAGCCAGACTAGCGGGGGGCCGGGACGAGAGCAGTTCTTC. As protein: CASSQTSGGPGREQFF.

The J gene is TRBJ2-5, the V gene TRBV12-3 or TRBV12-4; D gene unclear. There are 12 residues in the CDR3. V lost 8 bases to trimming and J lost 5 bases, with 12 bases between them. CDR3 region: CASGMAGETQYF. CDR3 bases: TGTGCCAGCGGAATGGCCGGGGAGACCCAGTACTTC.

This clone was observed a few times. CDR3 amino acids: CASSPGSGFTEAFF. CDR3 nucleotides: TGTGCCAGCAGCCCTGGAAGCGGGTTCACTGAAGCTTTCTTT. The chain uses TRBV5-6 and TRBJ1-1; D is ambiguous. Trimming took off 4 bases at V and 4 bases at J, with 14 bases between the two ends. Germline CDR1 SGHDT, CDR2 YYEEEE. This CDR3 region has 14 residues.

The chain couples TRBV7-9 to TRBJ2-7, with a tentative D call TRBD1 (6 bases). V lost 1 base and J 6 bases, leaving 10 bases between the germline ends. The germline gives CDR1 SEHNR, CDR2 FQNEAQ (reference sequence). The CDR3 is 13 amino acids. In nucleotides, the CDR3 is TGTGCCAGCAGCTTAGACACAGGGTCCGAGCAGTACTTC. This codes for CASSLDTGSEQYF. Full variable domain (missing parts from reference TRBV7-9 and TRBJ2-7): DTGVSQNPRHKITKRGQNVTFRCDPISEHNRLYWYRQTLGQGPEFLTYFQNEAQLEKSRLLSDRFSAERPKGSFSTLEIQRTEQGDSAMYLCASSLDTGSEQYFGPGTRLTVT.

V is TRBV19 and J is TRBJ1-5, with 10 nucleotides matching TRBD1. This CDR3 is 14 amino acids long. Germline lookup yields CDR1 LNHDA and CDR2 SQIVND (reference sequence). V was clipped by 7 bases and J by 5 bases; unmatched bases: 5. Here the CDR3 reads CASTMGQGYQPQHF. The DNA for the CDR3 is TGTGCCAGTACTATGGGACAGGGGTATCAGCCCCAGCATTTT.

The V gene is TRBV18, the J gene TRBJ2-5, with TRBD1 as a possible D gene (6 bases). Germline lookup yields CDR1 KGHSH and CDR2 LQKENI. The CDR3 is 13 amino acids. Trimming pared 2 bases from V and 3 bases from J, leaving 7 bases between. The CDR3 protein is CASSPNREETQYF. The CDR3 DNA reads TGTGCCAGCTCACCAAACAGGGAAGAGACCCAGTACTTC.

This clone turned up a few times. The chain employs TRBV6-5 and TRBJ2-7; D remains ambiguous. This CDR3 contains 11 residues. Germline V gives CDR1 MNHEY, CDR2 SVGAGI. V lost 6 bases and J lost 1, with 4 bases in between. Written as DNA, the CDR3 is TGTGCCAGCAGACGGTCCTACGAGCAGTACTTC. Amino acids: CASRRSYEQYF.

The V and J genes are TRBV19 and TRBJ2-3, with 7 positions matching TRBD2. Trimming at V came to 6 bases and at J to 2 bases, leaving 11 bases not matched to a gene. Germline loops: CDR1 LNHDA, CDR2 SQIVND (reference sequence). The CDR3 has 16 residues. In DNA form, the CDR3 reads TGTGCCAGTAGGGAAGGCGGGAGCCTGGTCACAGATACGCAGTATTTT. Translation gives CASREGGSLVTDTQYF.

CDR3 DNA: TGTGCCAGCAGCTTGGCGGCGAGGCGAACTGAAGCTTTCTTT. Translated: CASSLAARRTEAFF. The V call is TRBV5-5, the J call TRBJ1-1; D ambiguous. The V end lost 0 bases, the J end lost 5 bases, and 11 bases lay between the germline ends. CDR1 and CDR2 (germline): SGHKS, YYEKEE (reference sequence). The CDR3 covers 14 residues.